Listed below are T cell receptor beta chains from one sample, sequenced in a study of shared clonotypes between healthy human individuals. TCRdb's copy holds only in-frame clones and misses some; the assay was immunoSEQ multiplex PCR. This table holds about 1.1 million clones, approximately 80% found once. The sample comprised memory CD4+ T cells from PBMCs. The receptor set was obtained from a man younger than 30 in good health. Some clones in this sample may be carry-over from other donors' samples. Each CDR3 is given with its conserved first and last residue. A D gene is named only where the DNA matches it firmly. Clone size is given for some rows only: seen once, a few or many times, or a class if the clone is expanded.

D	V	size	J	CDR3	DNA
TRBD2	TRBV11-1	-	TRBJ2-3	CASSPRLAGGTDTQYF	TGTGCCAGCAGCCCTCGACTAGCGGGGGGCACAGATACGCAGTATTTT
-	TRBV7-8	-	TRBJ1-3	CASSREGFMIGGTIYF	TGTGCCAGCAGTCGCGAGGGGTTTATGATCGGAGGCACCATATATTTT
-	TRBV4-2	many	TRBJ2-1	CASSQDLYNEQFF	TGTGCCAGCAGCCAAGATCTCTACAATGAGCAGTTCTTC
-	TRBV2	-	TRBJ2-7	CASKDSWLYEQYF	TGTGCCAGCAAAGACAGTTGGCTCTACGAGCAGTACTTC
TRBD2	TRBV5-1	-	TRBJ2-3	CASSLRSGSPDTQYF	TGCGCCAGCAGCTTGCGTAGCGGGTCCCCAGATACGCAGTATTTT
-	TRBV28	few	TRBJ1-5	CASSFSGANQPQHF	TGTGCCAGCAGTTTCTCGGGAGCCAATCAGCCCCAGCATTTT
TRBD2	TRBV7-2	-	TRBJ2-1	CASSLSGTSLYEQFF	TGTGCCAGCAGCTTAAGCGGGACTAGCCTCTATGAGCAGTTCTTC
-	TRBV11-2	-	TRBJ2-5	CASSPSRAQETQYF	TGTGCCAGCAGCCCGAGCAGGGCGCAAGAGACCCAGTACTTC
-	TRBV5-6	-	TRBJ2-3	CASSLYTSTDTQYF	TGTGCCAGCAGCTTGTATACTAGCACAGATACGCAGTATTTT
-	TRBV29-1	-	TRBJ2-3	CSVERVGDTQYF	TGCAGCGTTGAGAGGGTTGGAGATACGCAGTATTTT
TRBD1	TRBV23-1	-	TRBJ1-5	CASTAGTENQPQHF	TGCGCCAGCACCGCTGGGACAGAAAATCAGCCCCAGCATTTT
-	TRBV14	few	TRBJ2-7	CASSRAGFPYEQYF	TGTGCCAGCAGCCGAGCAGGTTTTCCCTACGAGCAGTACTTC
-	TRBV28	-	TRBJ2-2	CASRLQPNTGELFF	TGTGCCAGCCGGCTGCAGCCGAACACCGGGGAGCTGTTTTTT
-	TRBV11-1	-	TRBJ2-1	CASSQVGGSSYNEQFF	TGTGCCAGCAGTCAAGTCGGAGGCAGCTCCTACAATGAGCAGTTCTTC
TRBD1	TRBV7-9	few	TRBJ1-1	CASSFQGVNTEAFF	TGTGCCAGCAGTTTCCAGGGGGTGAACACTGAAGCTTTCTTT
TRBD2	TRBV4-2	-	TRBJ2-1	CASSQGTSGRAIDEQFF	TGTGCCAGCAGCCAAGGAACTAGCGGGAGGGCCATCGATGAGCAGTTCTTC
TRBD1	TRBV6-1	-	TRBJ1-3	CASSEGGQGWRNTIYF	TGTGCCAGCAGTGAGGGGGGACAGGGGTGGAGAAACACCATATATTTT
TRBD1	TRBV2	-	TRBJ1-4	CASSPGGLFGKLFF	TGTGCCAGCAGCCCAGGGGGCCTCTTTGGAAAACTGTTTTTT
TRBD1	TRBV18	few	TRBJ2-3	CASSPLAGGPTDTQYF	TGTGCCAGCTCACCACTTGCAGGGGGCCCCACAGATACGCAGTATTTT
TRBD1	TRBV5-1	once	TRBJ2-7	CASSLGTGAGEQYF	TGCGCCAGCAGCTTGGGGACAGGGGCCGGCGAGCAGTACTTC
-	TRBV6-4	-	TRBJ1-4	CASRPNEKLFF	TGTGCCAGCCGTCCGAATGAAAAACTGTTTTTT
TRBD1	TRBV5-4	-	TRBJ1-1	CASSSAGQGRTEAFF	TGTGCCAGCAGCTCAGCGGGACAGGGCAGGACTGAAGCTTTCTTT
TRBD1	TRBV5-6	-	TRBJ1-2	CASSSRDSRGYTF	TGTGCCAGCAGCTCAAGGGACAGTCGGGGCTACACCTTC
TRBD1	TRBV2	-	TRBJ1-5	CASSGGQPSNQPQHF	TGTGCCAGCAGTGGGGGACAGCCCAGCAATCAGCCCCAGCATTTT
TRBD2	TRBV6-1	many	TRBJ2-7	CASRRDGGRDYEQYF	TGTGCCAGCCGACGGGATGGCGGGAGAGACTACGAGCAGTACTTC
-	TRBV5-4	once	TRBJ2-7	CASSGGQSEQYF	TGTGCCAGCAGCGGCGGACAATCCGAGCAGTACTTC
-	TRBV28	-	TRBJ1-5	CASSLPGRGRGQPQHF	TGTGCCAGCAGTTTGCCGGGACGGGGAAGAGGACAGCCCCAGCATTTT
-	TRBV28	-	TRBJ2-5	CASSLRTPIRETQYF	TGTGCCAGCAGTTTGAGGACCCCCATACGAGAGACCCAGTACTTC
TRBD2	TRBV7-3	-	TRBJ2-1	CASSPPGLAGNEQFF	TGTGCCAGCAGCCCCCCGGGACTAGCTGGCAATGAGCAGTTCTTC
-	TRBV7-6	-	TRBJ2-1	CASSLAFGSSYNEQFF	TGTGCCAGCAGCTTAGCTTTTGGCAGCTCCTACAATGAGCAGTTCTTC
-	TRBV29-1	-	TRBJ1-2	CSVVRGWNYGYTF	TGCAGCGTTGTAAGGGGCTGGAACTATGGCTACACCTTC
TRBD2	TRBV15	few	TRBJ2-5	CATSRTSGTTWGTQYF	TGTGCCACCAGCCGGACTAGCGGGACCACATGGGGGACCCAGTACTTC
-	TRBV28	once	TRBJ2-2	CASNIQGPNTGELFF	TGTGCCAGCAATATTCAGGGACCGAACACCGGGGAGCTGTTTTTT
-	TRBV27	once	TRBJ2-1	CASSSGFLWNEQFF	TGTGCCAGCAGCTCGGGGTTCCTTTGGAATGAGCAGTTCTTC
-	TRBV28	-	TRBJ1-4	CASSFKGEKLFF	TGTGCCAGCAGTTTTAAGGGGGAAAAACTGTTTTTT
-	TRBV15	-	TRBJ1-2	CATSGHFYGYTF	TGTGCCACCAGCGGACATTTCTATGGCTACACCTTC
-	TRBV28	-	TRBJ2-1	CASSARETSYNEQFF	TGTGCCAGCAGTGCCCGGGAGACCTCCTACAATGAGCAGTTCTTC
-	TRBV19	-	TRBJ1-3	CATREGGSGNTIYF	TGTGCCACGAGAGAGGGGGGCTCTGGAAACACCATATATTTT
TRBD1	TRBV28	-	TRBJ2-7	CASSQDRGAYEQYF	TGTGCCAGCAGCCAAGACAGGGGAGCCTACGAGCAGTACTTC
TRBD2	TRBV28	-	TRBJ2-3	CASSFWTSGFTDTQYF	TGTGCCAGCAGTTTTTGGACTAGCGGTTTCACAGATACGCAGTATTTT
-	TRBV5-1	-	TRBJ2-1	CASTESGEFREQFF	TGCGCCAGCACGGAATCGGGAGAGTTCAGGGAGCAGTTCTTC
-	TRBV5-1	-	TRBJ2-1	CATQPEGSVVNEQFF	TGCGCCACACAACCGGAAGGGAGTGTAGTCAATGAGCAGTTCTTC
TRBD2	TRBV7-7	-	TRBJ2-2	CASSPGGYTGELFF	TGTGCCAGCAGCCCGGGGGGGTACACCGGGGAGCTGTTTTTT
TRBD2	TRBV7-9	few	TRBJ2-5	CASSLFGGGETQYF	TGTGCCAGCAGCTTATTTGGGGGAGGGGAGACCCAGTACTTC
-	TRBV20-1	few	TRBJ1-2	CSGYQSYGYTF	TGCAGTGGGTACCAAAGCTATGGCTACACCTTC
-	TRBV7-8	-	TRBJ2-4	CASTPKLGGAKNIQYF	TGTGCCAGCACGCCCAAGTTAGGTGGGGCCAAAAACATTCAGTACTTC
-	TRBV2	-	TRBJ2-7	CASTYSLEQYF	TGTGCCAGCACCTACTCCCTCGAGCAGTACTTC
TRBD2	TRBV9	many	TRBJ2-5	CASSVGVSGIQETQYF	TGTGCCAGCAGCGTAGGAGTTAGCGGGATCCAAGAGACCCAGTACTTC
TRBD2	TRBV6-1	many	TRBJ2-2	CASTSGGSPGELFF	TGTGCCAGCACGTCGGGAGGTTCCCCCGGGGAGCTGTTTTTT
-	TRBV5-6	-	TRBJ2-5	CASSLIKEETQYF	TGTGCCAGCAGCTTGATAAAGGAAGAGACCCAGTACTTC
TRBD2	TRBV27	-	TRBJ2-7	CASSLAGLTYEQYF	TGTGCCAGCAGTTTGGCGGGACTAACCTACGAGCAGTACTTC
-	TRBV6-1	few	TRBJ2-7	CASSYEQTESYEQYF	TGTGCCAGTTCCTACGAGCAGACGGAGTCCTACGAGCAGTACTTC
TRBD2	TRBV10-1	once	TRBJ2-3	CASSDGAGGSDTQYF	TGCGCCAGCAGTGACGGAGCGGGAGGTTCAGATACGCAGTATTTT
TRBD1	TRBV5-4	-	TRBJ2-4	CASSYDRGSTIQYF	TGTGCCAGCAGCTACGACAGGGGGTCGACTATTCAGTACTTC
-	TRBV5-1	few	TRBJ2-5	CASSSTGSGETQYF	TGCGCCAGCAGCTCAACAGGGTCGGGGGAGACCCAGTACTTC
-	TRBV5-1	-	TRBJ2-5	CASSRGTGLETQYF	TGCGCCAGCAGCCGTGGGACCGGGCTCGAGACCCAGTACTTC
-	TRBV11-2	few	TRBJ1-6	CASSRGMNNSPLHF	TGTGCCAGCAGCAGGGGAATGAATAATTCACCCCTCCACTTT
-	TRBV7-9	-	TRBJ2-3	CASSLGGDFPEDTQYF	TGTGCCAGCAGCTTAGGGGGGGACTTCCCGGAAGATACGCAGTATTTT
-	TRBV20-1	few	TRBJ1-1	CSAPRGPEAFF	TGCAGTGCTCCCCGGGGGCCTGAAGCTTTCTTT